The clone carrying this T cell receptor (beta chain) was recorded a few times. The antigen is undetermined. After removal of 3 bases from V and 5 bases from J, the junction contained 8 bases not matched to a gene. The CDR3 is 15 residues long. Looked up from germline, CDR1 is SGHKS and CDR2 is YYEKEE (reference sequence). This record belongs to a study of T-cell reconstitution after alpha-beta-depleted transplantation in children. Study-wide results and caveats: T cells produced anew were the main source of T-cell counts and diversity one year after transplant. It was surviving recipient T cells and thymic progenitors that gave some patients high TCRbeta diversity at day 60.

Unique molecular identifiers were incorporated into the prepared TCRbeta library. Using its own MiXCR run on the PCR reads, TCRdb lists one record per CDR3 protein. The data show 250,000 to 400,000 distinct CDR3 sequences, roughly 21% seen once. The TCR originated in a male patient between 5 and 17 years old who had a stem cell transplant for acute lymphoblastic leukemia, so the T cells may come from the graft donor. The sequences come from PBMCs, mostly from graft donor cells, collected 180 days after TCRalphabeta/CD19-depleted stem cell transplant. The V and J genes are TRBV5-5 and TRBJ2-1; 7 nucleotides line up with TRBD2. The CDR3 sequence: CASSWVAGANNEQFF. The CDR3, as DNA: TGTGCCAGCAGCTGGGTAGCGGGCGCGAACAATGAGCAGTTCTTC.